The rows below give T cell receptor beta chains drawn from one sample of a study of T-cell memory formation after mild COVID-19. TCRdb called the 5' RACE reads again in MiXCR, with one record for every CDR3 protein. The table records about 470,000 distinct CDR3 sequences, roughly 18% of them present only once. Sequencing used PBMCs or a T cell subset sorted from them (not recorded which). The source is an adult woman who had mild COVID-19 (a few samples of this study predate the infection). Cell type and time point are not known. Both conserved end residues are trimmed from each CDR3. Fields, in order: J gene, V gene, CDR3 protein.

TRBJ1-2 TRBV5-1 ASSPDGGIGGYT
TRBJ2-1 TRBV7-2 ASSSQGRSSYNEQF
TRBJ1-5 TRBV6-2/TRBV6-3 ASSYQINQPQH
TRBJ2-3 TRBV3-1 ASSPSWTDTQY
TRBJ2-7 TRBV5-5 ASSLGEGEDEQY
TRBJ2-7 TRBV24-1 ATSDNSRSGSYEQY
TRBJ2-1 TRBV4-3 ASSKQTGGMGNEQF
TRBJ2-3 TRBV12-3/TRBV12-4 ASRPIQGGIDVATDTQY
TRBJ2-1 TRBV3-1 ASSQVLAGPNEQF
TRBJ2-7 TRBV15 ATSRGRTSGATPEQY
TRBJ2-1 TRBV2 ASTTGTGGPLSTS
TRBJ2-2 TRBV25-1 ASSESSGGPGASGELF
TRBJ2-7 TRBV7-6 ASSLEGLYSYEQY